Each of the 18 T cell receptor beta chains below was sequenced from the same sample in a study of shared clonotypes between healthy human individuals. The assay was immunoSEQ multiplex PCR, and TCRdb's table has in-frame clones only and misses some. This table holds roughly 500,000 clones, around 73% found once. Source material: PBMCs. Receptors originate from a woman between 40 and 50 years old in good health. Some clones in this sample may be carry-over from other donors' samples.

Written as DNA, the CDR3 is TGTGCCAGCAGCGGGTCGATCGCGGGAGCGGGCTACAATGAGCAGTTCTTC. It specifies CASSGSIAGAGYNEQFF. The rearrangement joins TRBV9 to TRBJ2-1, with 7 bases identical to TRBD2. The V segment lost 3 bases and the J segment 3 bases; nucleotides outside the gene matches: 12. The CDR3 is 17 residues long. Germline CDR1 reads SGDLS; CDR2 reads YYNGEE.

Concerning this clone: This same CDR3 is encoded by further DNA sequences in the sample. The V and J genes are TRBV7-2 and TRBJ2-2, with 11 bases aligning to TRBD2. Losses at the gene ends were 3 bases for V and 5 bases for J; bases not matched to a gene: 2. The CDR3 contains 15 residues. CDR1 SGHTA and CDR2 FQGNSA come from the germline V gene. CDR3 region: CASSLASGRTGELFF. The CDR3 DNA reads TGTGCCAGCAGCTTGGCTAGCGGGAGGACCGGGGAGCTGTTTTTT.

V usage is TRBV6-5 and J usage is TRBJ1-1, with D possibly TRBD1 on 6 matching bases. V lost 6 bases to trimming and J lost 5 bases, with 13 bases between them. This CDR3 contains 13 residues. The germline V gene encodes CDR1 MNHEY and CDR2 SVGAGI. The DNA of the CDR3 is TGTGCCAGCAGAGACGACAGGCGGACTGAAGCTTTCTTT. Its protein product is CASRDDRRTEAFF.

J is TRBJ1-1 and V is TRBV29-1; the D is unclear. CDR1 is SQVTM and CDR2 is ANQGSEA in the germline V gene. This CDR3 contains 12 residues. CDR3 nucleotide sequence: TGCACCGGCGGACTAATGAACACTGAAGCTTTCTTT. It is translated as CTGGLMNTEAFF.

About this clone: The junction and the germline gene differ at one end; a read error may be behind it. CDR3 DNA: TGTGCCAGCAGCTTAGCTACTAGCCAAGGGACCCAGTACTTC. Translating it yields CASSLATSQGTQYF. The rearrangement links TRBV11-2 to TRBJ2-5; D possibly corresponds to TRBD2 (6 bases). This CDR3 is built from 14 residues. Germline lookup yields CDR1 SGHAT and CDR2 FQNNGV.

This chain joins TRBV2 and TRBJ1-2, with 9 bases matching TRBD1. Germline loops: CDR1 SNHLY, CDR2 FYNNEI. Germline trimming cut 6 bases from V and 8 bases from J; bases unmatched to any gene: 10. This CDR3 is built from 14 residues. The CDR3 DNA follows: TGTGCCAGCAGCCGGCCGGGACAGGGCTGGGGCTACACCTTC. The encoded protein is CASSRPGQGWGYTF.

The chain combines TRBV9 with TRBJ2-5, with D tentatively TRBD1 (7 bases). The CDR3 is 14 amino acids. The germline CDR1 and CDR2 sequences are SGDLS and YYNGEE. V lost 4 bases and J 7 bases, leaving 17 bases between the germline ends. CDR3 DNA sequence: TGTGCCAGCAGCCCCAGGGGGACAGCGGGGACCCAGTACTTC. As protein: CASSPRGTAGTQYF.

This chain uses TRBV5-1 with TRBJ2-7; D gene ambiguous. V shed 2 bases and J shed 0 bases, with 9 bases lying between them. The CDR3 has 14 residues. Germline V lookup: CDR1 SGHRS, CDR2 YFSETQ. The CDR3 spells CASSFGGVSYEQYF. In DNA form, the CDR3 reads TGCGCCAGCAGCTTTGGCGGCGTCTCCTACGAGCAGTACTTC.

The chain carries TRBV5-1 and TRBJ2-2; 8 nucleotides line up with TRBD2. Per the germline V gene, CDR1 is SGHRS and CDR2 is YFSETQ. The CDR3 length is 15 residues. Unmatched junction bases numbered 5, after V lost 2 bases and J lost 5 bases. The chain's CDR3 is CASSFRASGTGELFF. The CDR3 nucleotides are TGCGCCAGCAGCTTCAGAGCTAGCGGGACCGGGGAGCTGTTTTTT. Drawing the rest from reference TRBV5-1 and TRBJ2-2, the complete variable domain is KAGVTQTPRYLIKTRGQQVTLSCSPISGHRSVSWYQQTPGQGLQFLFEYFSETQRNKGNFPGRFSGRQFSNSRSEMNVSTLELGDSALYLCASSFRASGTGELFFGEGSRLTVL.

J is TRBJ2-7 and V is TRBV5-1; 11 nucleotides align to TRBD2. CDR1 is SGHRS, CDR2 YFSETQ, per germline. Trimming took 2 bases from V and 4 from J; bases not matched to a gene: 2. This CDR3 region has 14 residues. The CDR3 sequence is CASSLLAGEYEQYF. CDR3 nucleotide sequence: TGCGCCAGCAGCTTACTAGCGGGAGAGTACGAGCAGTACTTC.

The chain is built from TRBV19 and TRBJ2-7; 7 bases agree with TRBD2. From germline, CDR1 is LNHDA and CDR2 SQIVND (reference sequence). J was trimmed by 2 bases and V by 5 bases; bases with no gene match: 6. The CDR3 totals 14 residues. The CDR3 loop reads CASSDTSATYEQYF. In DNA, the CDR3 is TGTGCCAGTAGTGACACTAGCGCTACCTACGAGCAGTACTTC.

Comments on this clone: With a far larger clone one base away, a read error is the likely cause. Other DNA variants within this sample encode the same CDR3. The genes are TRBV9 and TRBJ2-5; possible D gene TRBD1, 5 bases. This CDR3 region has 14 residues. CDR1 and CDR2 from the germline V gene are SGDLS and YYNGEE. CDR3 sequence reads: CASSVDRTQETQYF. The DNA of the CDR3 is TGTGCCAGCAGCGTCGACAGAACCCAAGAGACTCAGTACTTC.

V is TRBV27 and J is TRBJ2-2; TRBD2 matches 9 bases. Germline-derived CDR1 and CDR2 are MNHEY and SMNVEV (reference sequence). The V segment lost 4 bases and the J segment 1 base; nucleotides outside the gene matches: 10. The CDR3 covers 18 residues. CDR3 residues: CASSSTNPTSGNTGELFF. The CDR3 DNA follows: TGTGCCAGCAGTTCCACAAACCCGACTAGCGGGAACACCGGGGAGCTGTTTTTT.

This rearrangement joins TRBV10-2 to TRBJ2-1, with D uncertain. This CDR3 spans 11 amino acids. Trimming stripped 6 bases from V and 4 bases from J, with 4 bases between. Germline-derived CDR1 and CDR2 are WSHSY and SAAADI. The CDR3 spells CASSYYNEQFF. CDR3 DNA sequence: TGCGCCAGCAGCTATTACAATGAGCAGTTCTTC.

In this sample, this clone turned up once. This chain uses TRBV27 with TRBJ1-5; D unresolved. The CDR3 runs 16 residues. CDR1 and CDR2 (germline): MNHEY, SMNVEV (reference sequence). Trimming took 7 bases from V and 8 from J, leaving 24 bases between them. The CDR3 region has the DNA TGTGCCAGCAAATCCCGGCAGCGTCTCGGGGTTAAGCCCCAGCATTTT. It translates to CASKSRQRLGVKPQHF.

The genes are TRBV28 and TRBJ1-2; D not resolved. The CDR3 consists of 13 residues. Germline-derived CDR1 and CDR2 are MDHEN and SYDVKM. Trimming pared 2 bases from V and 2 bases from J, leaving 6 bases between. For the CDR3, the DNA is TGTGCCAGCAGTTTAGTTCGGAACTATGGCTACACCTTC. Translation gives CASSLVRNYGYTF.

The chain links TRBV9 to TRBJ1-4; D not resolved. The V and J ends lost 0 bases and 0 bases respectively, with 9 bases between them. The CDR3 runs 16 residues. Germline-derived CDR1 and CDR2 are SGDLS and YYNGEE. The CDR3 loop reads CASSVGNTATNEKLFF. The CDR3 DNA sequence: TGTGCCAGCAGCGTAGGGAACACCGCAACTAATGAAAAACTGTTTTTT.

The chain uses TRBV5-1 and TRBJ2-2; D gene unclear. The germline gives CDR1 SGHRS, CDR2 YFSETQ. The CDR3 spans 14 residues. V lost 0 bases, J lost 7 bases, and 10 bases lay in between. The CDR3 reads CASSLGASLGELFF. DNA of the CDR3: TGCGCCAGCAGCTTGGGGGCCAGCCTCGGGGAGCTGTTTTTT. Supplemented by reference TRBV5-1 and TRBJ2-2, the full variable domain reads KAGVTQTPRYLIKTRGQQVTLSCSPISGHRSVSWYQQTPGQGLQFLFEYFSETQRNKGNFPGRFSGRQFSNSRSEMNVSTLELGDSALYLCASSLGASLGELFFGEGSRLTVL.